This T cell receptor delta chain was sequenced for a study of gamma-delta T cells after stem cell transplantation. TCRdb reanalyzed the RT-PCR reads using CATT. The sample holds 2,000 to 2,500 delta-chain clones, approximately 7.6% seen once. This clonotype was obtained from a human donor. It is not recorded whose cells these are; they may come from a transplant donor. Sequencing was carried out using gamma-delta T cells.

CDR3 nucleotide sequence: TGTGCTCTTGGGGAAAAGGTCCTACTTACTGGGGGACCCCGGTACTTAAACGATAAACTCATCTTT. This encodes CALGEKVLLTGGPRYLNDKLIF. The rearrangement uses TRDV1 and TRDJ1; TRDD3 agrees at 9 bases. CDR3 length: 22 residues. CDR1 and CDR2 (germline): TSWWSYY, QGS. V shed 2 bases and J 4 bases; nucleotides not matched to a gene: 26.